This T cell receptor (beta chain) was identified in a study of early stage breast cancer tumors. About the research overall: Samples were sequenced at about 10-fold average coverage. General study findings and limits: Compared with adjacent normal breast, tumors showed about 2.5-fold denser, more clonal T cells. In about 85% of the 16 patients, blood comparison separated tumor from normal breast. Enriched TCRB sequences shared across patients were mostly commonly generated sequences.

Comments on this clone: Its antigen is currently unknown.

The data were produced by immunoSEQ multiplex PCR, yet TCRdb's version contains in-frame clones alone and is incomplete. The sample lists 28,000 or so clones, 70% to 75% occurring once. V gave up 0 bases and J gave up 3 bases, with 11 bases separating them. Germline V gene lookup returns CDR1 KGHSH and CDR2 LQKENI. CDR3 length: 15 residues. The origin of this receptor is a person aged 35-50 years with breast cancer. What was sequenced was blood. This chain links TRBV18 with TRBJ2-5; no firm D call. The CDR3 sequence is CASSPPTQAEETQYF. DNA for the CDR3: TGTGCCAGCTCACCACCGACCCAGGCAGAAGAGACCCAGTACTTC.